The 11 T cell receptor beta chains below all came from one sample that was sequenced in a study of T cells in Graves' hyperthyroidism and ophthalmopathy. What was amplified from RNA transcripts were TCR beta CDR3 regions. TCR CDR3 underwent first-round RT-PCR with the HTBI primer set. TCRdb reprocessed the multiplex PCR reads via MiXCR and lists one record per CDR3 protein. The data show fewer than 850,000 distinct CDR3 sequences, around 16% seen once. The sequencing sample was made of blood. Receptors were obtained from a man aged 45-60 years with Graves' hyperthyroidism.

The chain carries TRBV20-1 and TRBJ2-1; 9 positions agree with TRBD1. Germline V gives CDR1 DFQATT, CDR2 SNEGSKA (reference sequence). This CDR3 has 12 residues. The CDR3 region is CRPGTGSNEQFF. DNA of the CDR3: TGCAGGCCCGGGACAGGGAGCAATGAGCAGTTCTTC.

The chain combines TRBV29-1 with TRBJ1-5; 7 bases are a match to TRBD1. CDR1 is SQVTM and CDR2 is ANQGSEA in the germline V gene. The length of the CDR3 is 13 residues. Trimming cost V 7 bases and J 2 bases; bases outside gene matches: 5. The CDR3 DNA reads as TGCAGCGCGATGGGGACAGGCAATCAGCCCCAGCATTTT. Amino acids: CSAMGTGNQPQHF. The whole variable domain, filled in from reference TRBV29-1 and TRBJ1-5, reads SAVISQKPSRDICQRGTSLTIQCQVDSQVTMMFWYRQQPGQSLTLIATANQGSEATYESGFVIDKFPISRPNLTFSTLTVSNMSPEDSSIYLCSAMGTGNQPQHFGDGTRLSIL.

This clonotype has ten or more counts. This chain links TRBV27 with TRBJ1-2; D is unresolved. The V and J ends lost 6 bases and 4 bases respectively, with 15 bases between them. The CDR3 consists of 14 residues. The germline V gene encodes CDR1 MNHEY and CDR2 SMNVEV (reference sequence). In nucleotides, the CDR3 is TGTGCCAGCAGCCTCCTAGAAAAGGGCTATGGCTACACCTTC. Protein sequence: CASSLLEKGYGYTF.

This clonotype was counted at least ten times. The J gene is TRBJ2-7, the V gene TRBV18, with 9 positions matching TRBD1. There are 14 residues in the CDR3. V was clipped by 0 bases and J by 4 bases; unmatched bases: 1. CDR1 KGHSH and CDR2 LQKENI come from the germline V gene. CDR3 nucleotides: TGTGCCAGCTCACCACCGGGACAGGGTTACGAGCAGTACTTC. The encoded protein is CASSPPGQGYEQYF.

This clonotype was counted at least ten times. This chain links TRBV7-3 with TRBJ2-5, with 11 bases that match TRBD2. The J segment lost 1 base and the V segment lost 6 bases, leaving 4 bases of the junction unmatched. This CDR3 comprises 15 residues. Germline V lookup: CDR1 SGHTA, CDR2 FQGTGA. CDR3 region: CASSSLAGVQETQYF. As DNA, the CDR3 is TGTGCCAGCAGTTCACTAGCGGGGGTCCAAGAGACCCAGTACTTC.

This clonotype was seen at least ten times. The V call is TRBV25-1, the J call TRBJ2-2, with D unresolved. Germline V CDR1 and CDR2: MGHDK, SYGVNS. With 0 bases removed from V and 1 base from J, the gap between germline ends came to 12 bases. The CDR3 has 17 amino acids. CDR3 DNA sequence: TGTGCCAGCAGTGAATACGATCGGCCGGGGAACACCGGGGAGCTGTTTTTT. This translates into CASSEYDRPGNTGELFF.

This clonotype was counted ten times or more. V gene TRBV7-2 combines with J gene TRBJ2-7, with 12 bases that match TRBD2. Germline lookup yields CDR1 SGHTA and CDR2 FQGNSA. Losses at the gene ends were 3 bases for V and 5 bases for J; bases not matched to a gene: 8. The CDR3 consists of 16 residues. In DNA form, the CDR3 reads TGTGCCAGCAGCTTGGCTCCTAGCGGGAGGGCCCACGAGCAGTACTTC. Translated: CASSLAPSGRAHEQYF. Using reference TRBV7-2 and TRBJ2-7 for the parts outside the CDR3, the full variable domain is GAGVSQSPSNKVTEKGKDVELRCDPISGHTALYWYRQSLGQGLEFLIYFQGNSAPDKSGLPSDRFSAERTGGSVSTLTIQRTQQEDSAVYLCASSLAPSGRAHEQYFGPGTRLTVT.

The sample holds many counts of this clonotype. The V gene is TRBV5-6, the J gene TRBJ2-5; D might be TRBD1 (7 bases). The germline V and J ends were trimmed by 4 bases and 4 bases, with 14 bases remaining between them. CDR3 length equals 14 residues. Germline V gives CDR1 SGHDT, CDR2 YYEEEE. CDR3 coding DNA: TGTGCCAGCAGCGGATCCAGGGGGGCAGAGACCCAGTACTTC. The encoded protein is CASSGSRGAETQYF.

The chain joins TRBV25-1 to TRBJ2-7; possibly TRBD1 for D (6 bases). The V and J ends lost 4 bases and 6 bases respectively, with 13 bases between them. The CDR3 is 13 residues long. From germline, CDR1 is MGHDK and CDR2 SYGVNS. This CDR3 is CASSVDRTSEQYF. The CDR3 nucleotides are TGTGCCAGCAGTGTCGACAGGACAAGCGAGCAGTACTTC.

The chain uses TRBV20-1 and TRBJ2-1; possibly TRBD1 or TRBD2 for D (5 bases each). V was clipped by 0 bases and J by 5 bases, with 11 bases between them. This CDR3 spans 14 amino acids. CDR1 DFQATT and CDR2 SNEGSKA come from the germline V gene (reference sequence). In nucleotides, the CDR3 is TGCAGTGCTAGAGATCTCCCGGGGCACAATGAGCAGTTCTTC. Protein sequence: CSARDLPGHNEQFF.

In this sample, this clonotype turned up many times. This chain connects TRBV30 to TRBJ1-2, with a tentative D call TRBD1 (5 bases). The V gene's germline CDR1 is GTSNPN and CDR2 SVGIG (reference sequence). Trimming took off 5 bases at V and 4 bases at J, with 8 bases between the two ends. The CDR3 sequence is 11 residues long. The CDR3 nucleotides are TGTGCCTGGCAGGGCCTCTATGGCTACACCTTC. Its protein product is CAWQGLYGYTF.